This TCR beta chain was identified during a study of T-cell reconstitution after alpha-beta-depleted transplantation in children. Study-wide results and caveats: Newly made T cells mostly supplied T-cell counts and diversity one year after transplant. Several hundred expanded graft clones reportedly gave rise to the alpha-beta T cells present about two months after transplant.

This clonotype was seen only a few times. The antigen is not known. CDR3 length equals 14 residues. With 5 bases clipped from V and 5 bases from J, the junction kept 5 bases outside the gene matches. Germline V gene lookup returns CDR1 MNHNS and CDR2 SASEGT. Unique molecular identifiers featured in how the TCRbeta library was prepared. Using its own MiXCR run on the PCR reads, TCRdb lists one record per CDR3 protein. The data contain 600,000 or so distinct CDR3 sequences, approximately 22% of them seen just once; the ten biggest clones take up around an eighth. The clonotype comes from a boy under two years old who had a stem cell transplant for acute myeloid leukemia, so the T cells may come from the graft donor. This material consisted of PBMCs, mostly from graft donor cells, taken 360 days after TCRalphabeta/CD19-depleted stem cell transplant. This chain joins TRBV6-1 and TRBJ2-3; the match to TRBD1 covers 9 bases. DNA for the CDR3: TGTGCCAGCAGTCAGGGACAGGGTGGAGATACGCAGTATTTT. Translating gives CASSQGQGGDTQYF.